A selection of T cell receptor beta chains follows, all from one sample in a study of T cell changes during pregnancy in multiple sclerosis. Assay: immunoSEQ multiplex PCR; the TCRdb copy retains only in-frame clones and omits some. Of 45,000 to 60,000 clones in the sample, more than 90% were seen once. The source was CD8+ T cells from peripheral blood mononuclear cells, collected before pregnancy. These receptors all stem from a female donor with multiple sclerosis, enrolled in a pregnancy study. Each CDR3 is given with its conserved first and last residue. D genes are given only for firm matches. Some rows mark clone size as missing; the rest say once, few, many or name a class of expanded clone.

CDR3 DNA,CDR3 protein,V gene,D gene,clone size,J gene
TGCAGCGTTGGGGTCTTGGGACAGCCTAACTATGGCTACACCTTC,CSVGVLGQPNYGYTF,TRBV29-1,TRBD1,NA,TRBJ1-2
TGTGCCAGCAGCAAAGGAGGGACACCCAACCCCGGCTCCTCTGGGGCCAACGTCCTGACTTTC,CASSKGGTPNPGSSGANVLTF,TRBV21-1,NA,NA,TRBJ2-6
TGTGCCAGCAGCTTGGCAAGGGGCTCGAGCACTGAAGCTTTCTTT,CASSLARGSSTEAFF,TRBV5-4,NA,NA,TRBJ1-1
TGTGCCAGCAGTTACTCCCCCAGGGCGAACACTGAAGCTTTCTTT,CASSYSPRANTEAFF,TRBV6-6,NA,NA,TRBJ1-1
TGTGCCAGCAGTGACTCTAGCGGGGACTACAATGAGCAGTTCTTC,CASSDSSGDYNEQFF,TRBV6-4,TRBD2,few,TRBJ2-1
TGTGCCAGCAGTGAAGGAGGGTTCACGTACTTC,CASSEGGFTYF,TRBV6-1,NA,NA,TRBJ2-7
TGTGCCAGCAGTCTAGGGGGCGGGGAGCTGTTTTTT,CASSLGGGELFF,TRBV6-1,NA,NA,TRBJ2-2
TGTGCCAGCAGCCGTAGACTAAACCTCCAAGAGACCCAGTACTTC,CASSRRLNLQETQYF,TRBV9,NA,NA,TRBJ2-5
TGCGCCAGCAGCCAAGATAGGGGTATAAGGACTGAAGCTTTCTTT,CASSQDRGIRTEAFF,TRBV4-3,NA,NA,TRBJ1-1
TGTGCCAGCAGCCAAATCCAGGGACTCGATTCACCCCTCCACTTT,CASSQIQGLDSPLHF,TRBV14,NA,once,TRBJ1-6
TGTGCCAGTAGTATTAAGCGGTGGCGTTCCTACAATGAGCAGTTCTTC,CASSIKRWRSYNEQFF,TRBV19,NA,medium-sized,TRBJ2-1
TGTGCCAGCAGTGACGCTAGCGGGGGGGACAATGAGCAGTTCTTC,CASSDASGGDNEQFF,TRBV6-4,TRBD2,NA,TRBJ2-1
TGTGCCAGCAGCCAAGAGCAGGGATTGCCCCTCTACAATGAGCAGTTCTTC,CASSQEQGLPLYNEQFF,TRBV4-2,NA,NA,TRBJ2-1
TGTGCCACCACAGGTACTAAGGATGAGCAGTTCTTC,CATTGTKDEQFF,TRBV5-6,NA,NA,TRBJ2-1
TGCAGCGGTGTTCTCTCTGGAAACACCATATATTTT,CSGVLSGNTIYF,TRBV29-1,NA,NA,TRBJ1-3
TGTGCCGACAGGGATGGCGAGCAGTACTTC,CADRDGEQYF,TRBV7-9,TRBD1,few,TRBJ2-7
TGTGCCAGCAGCTATTTCTCTAGCGGGGGCCTCAATGAGCAGTTCTTC,CASSYFSSGGLNEQFF,TRBV5-5,TRBD2,NA,TRBJ2-1
TGTGCCACCATCGGGACAGCCGGCAATGAAAAACTGTTTTTT,CATIGTAGNEKLFF,TRBV15,TRBD1,NA,TRBJ1-4
TGTGCCAGCAGCCCTCTCACCGGACAGGGAAAAGATGGCTACACCTTC,CASSPLTGQGKDGYTF,TRBV4-2,TRBD1,NA,TRBJ1-2
TGTGCCAGCAGCTCCCGACTAGCGGACAGCGAGCAGTACTTC,CASSSRLADSEQYF,TRBV5-4,TRBD2,NA,TRBJ2-7
TGTGCCAGCAGCCCCCGGGACAGAACCTACGAGCAGTACTTC,CASSPRDRTYEQYF,TRBV7-9,TRBD1,NA,TRBJ2-7
TGCGCCAGCACCGTTACAGGGGGGAACACTGAAGCTTTCTTT,CASTVTGGNTEAFF,TRBV5-1,TRBD1,few,TRBJ1-1
TGTGCCAGCAGTTTATGTGGGGGGGCCGAGTGCTGGTACACAGATACGCAGTATTTT,CASSLCGGAECWYTDTQYF,TRBV27,NA,NA,TRBJ2-3
TGTGCCAGCAGCCCCAGCCTCGGGGGGCGCGTGGAGACCCAGTACTTC,CASSPSLGGRVETQYF,TRBV9,NA,NA,TRBJ2-5
TGTGCCAGCAGCCCGAACGGGGGGGAGGAGACCCAGTACTTC,CASSPNGGEETQYF,TRBV6-6,TRBD2,NA,TRBJ2-5
TGCGCCAGCAGCTTGTGGCCCGGGTCTGGCTACACCTTC,CASSLWPGSGYTF,TRBV5-1,NA,NA,TRBJ1-2
TGTGCCAGCAGCACCTCCGGGACAGGTGATACGCAGTATTTT,CASSTSGTGDTQYF,TRBV9,TRBD1,NA,TRBJ2-3
TGTGCCAGCAGCCGTCAGGGGAATGGCTACACCTTC,CASSRQGNGYTF,TRBV7-9,NA,once,TRBJ1-2
TGTGCCAGCAGTGTCGGGACAGGGAATGAAAAACTGTTTTTT,CASSVGTGNEKLFF,TRBV27,TRBD1,NA,TRBJ1-4
TGTGCCACGCTCGAGACCGGGACAGGAGTCCCGACACAGTACTTC,CATLETGTGVPTQYF,TRBV7-9,TRBD1,NA,TRBJ2-7
TGTGCCAGCAGCGCGACAGGGCTCAACTATGGCTACACCTTC,CASSATGLNYGYTF,TRBV9,TRBD1,once,TRBJ1-2
TGTGCTAGTGGTTCCGCCGACCCCGGACAGAGCACAGATACGCAGTATTTT,CASGSADPGQSTDTQYF,TRBV12-5,NA,once,TRBJ2-3
TGTGCCAGCAGCTCCGGGACTTACCAGTATTTT,CASSSGTYQYF,TRBV7-2,NA,NA,TRBJ2-3
TGTGCCAGTAGTTCCGGACTAGGGGCAGATACGCAGTATTTT,CASSSGLGADTQYF,TRBV19,TRBD2,NA,TRBJ2-3
TGTGCCAGTAGTACAGGGGGGAACACTGAAGCTTTCTTT,CASSTGGNTEAFF,TRBV19,TRBD1,few,TRBJ1-1
TGTGCCAGCAGCCAATATACAGGGGCGACCTATAATTCACCCCTCCACTTT,CASSQYTGATYNSPLHF,TRBV14,TRBD1,medium-sized,TRBJ1-6
TGTGCCAGCAGTTACTCGTCCGGGATCCACTACGAGCAGTACTTC,CASSYSSGIHYEQYF,TRBV6-6,NA,NA,TRBJ2-7
TGTGCCAGCAGCCCCGGGGGGAGCGGGGGCAACACCGGGGAGCTGTTTTTT,CASSPGGSGGNTGELFF,TRBV9,TRBD2,NA,TRBJ2-2
TGTGCCAGCAGCGAGGGAGCTGGGGCCAACGTCCTGACTTTC,CASSEGAGANVLTF,TRBV25-1,NA,NA,TRBJ2-6
TGTGCCAGCAGCCCCACCGGGGGGACGATGAGCTACGAGCAGTACTTC,CASSPTGGTMSYEQYF,TRBV9,TRBD2,NA,TRBJ2-7
TGTGCCAGCAGCTTAGAAGGGGACAGTAATGAAAAACTGTTTTTT,CASSLEGDSNEKLFF,TRBV7-9,TRBD1,once,TRBJ1-4
TGCAGTGCTAGAGGCGACGAGCAGTACTTC,CSARGDEQYF,TRBV20-1,NA,NA,TRBJ2-7
TGTGCCAGCAGTAAAACAGGGGAAGGCTACACCTTC,CASSKTGEGYTF,TRBV27,TRBD1,NA,TRBJ1-2
TGTGCCAGCAGCGCGGGACAGCCCTATGGCTACACCTTC,CASSAGQPYGYTF,TRBV7-6,TRBD1,NA,TRBJ1-2
TGTGCCAGTAGTATAGTTCTGAGAGACAGCCCTAGCAATCAGCCCCAGCATTTT,CASSIVLRDSPSNQPQHF,TRBV19,NA,once,TRBJ1-5
TGTGCCAGCAGCGAGGTCCCTGAAGCTTTCTTT,CASSEVPEAFF,TRBV13,NA,few,TRBJ1-1
TGTGCCAGCATAGGGGGTGGCAGGGCGAGGGATGGCTACACCTTC,CASIGGGRARDGYTF,TRBV2,NA,NA,TRBJ1-2